This T cell receptor (beta chain) stems from a study of cytomegalovirus exposure and HLA in healthy donors. About the study: The 120 or so validation repertoires used a platform that matched the one used for the roughly 650 first-cohort repertoires, as a later analysis reported. Study results and limitations: A few CMV-associated chains were confirmed in vitro to be specific for CMV antigens.

Of note for this clone: Its specificity is not known.

Sequencing was performed with immunoSEQ multiplex PCR; in TCRdb, only in-frame clones are kept and a portion is missing. The sample contains around 66,000 clones, 95% to 98% of which appear only once. The CDR3 has 15 amino acids. The germline V gene has CDR1 SGDLS and CDR2 YYNGEE. V dropped 1 base and J dropped 2; count of bases not matched to a gene: 3. The donors were in the approximately 130-subject validation cohort, distinct from the roughly 700-subject first cohort. The TCR was taken from a woman aged 18-29 years in good health and CMV-seropositive. The chain recombines TRBV9 with TRBJ1-3; 7 bases are a match to TRBD1. Sequencing used PBMCs. DNA for the CDR3: TGTGCCAGCAGCGTAACCGACAGGGCTGGAAACACCATATATTTT. Translation: CASSVTDRAGNTIYF.